The T cell receptor (beta chain) described here comes from a study of metastatic and nonmetastatic thyroid tumors. Study-level background: Repertoire data that came from the blood and tumor or nodule tissue of malignant and benign thyroid patients were compared. Overall study findings and caveats: Within blood and tumor, benign nodules reportedly had significantly lower TCR beta diversity than malignant thyroid tumors did.

No treatment of any kind had been given to any patient before thyroid surgery. As processed by the authors: The study built a papillary thyroid cancer distant-metastasis classifier from CDR3 differences across clinicopathological groups. TCRdb reprocessed the PCR reads using MiXCR. V and J calls and clone size were set by TCRdb, not the authors. Among about 90,000 clones, approximately 9% were seen once, and the ten largest hold approximately 8.8%. Notes on this clone: What it binds is unknown. Being one base from a much bigger clone, this may be a read error. Other nucleotide sequences in the sample specify the same CDR3.

Germline V gene lookup returns CDR1 DFQATT and CDR2 SNEGSKA (reference sequence). The germline V and J ends were trimmed by 6 bases and 3 bases, with 14 bases remaining between them. This CDR3 spans 13 amino acids. V usage is TRBV20-1 and J usage is TRBJ2-5; no firm D call. This TCR was sampled from a female donor with papillary thyroid cancer or a benign thyroid nodule (not recorded which). Some clones in this sample may be carry-over from other donors' samples. Specimen: blood. CDR3 sequence reads: CSADPRTEETQYF. CDR3 nucleotide sequence: TGCAGTGCCGATCCCCGTACGGAAGAGACCCAGTACTTC.